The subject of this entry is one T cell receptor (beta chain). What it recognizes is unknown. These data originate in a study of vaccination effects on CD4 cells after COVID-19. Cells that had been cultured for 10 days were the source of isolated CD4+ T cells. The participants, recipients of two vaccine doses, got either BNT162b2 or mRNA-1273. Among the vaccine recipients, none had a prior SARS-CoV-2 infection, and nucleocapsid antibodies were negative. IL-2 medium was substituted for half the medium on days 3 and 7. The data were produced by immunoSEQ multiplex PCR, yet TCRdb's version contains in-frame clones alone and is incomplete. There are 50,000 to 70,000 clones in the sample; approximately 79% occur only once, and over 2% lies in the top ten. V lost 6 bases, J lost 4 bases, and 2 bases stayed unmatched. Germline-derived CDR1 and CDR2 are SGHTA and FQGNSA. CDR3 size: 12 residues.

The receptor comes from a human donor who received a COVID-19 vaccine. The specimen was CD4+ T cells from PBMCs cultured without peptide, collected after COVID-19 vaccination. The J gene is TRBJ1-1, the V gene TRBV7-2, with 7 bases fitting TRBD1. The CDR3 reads CASRGQPTEAFF. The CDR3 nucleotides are TGTGCCAGCAGGGGACAGCCCACTGAAGCTTTCTTT.